These 15 T cell receptor beta chains originate from one sample sequenced in a study of PD-1 blockade in classical Hodgkin lymphoma. Profiled with immunoSEQ multiplex PCR; TCRdb holds only in-frame clones, not every one. The data hold approximately 21,000 clones, with more than 80% observed a single time. Described time point: cycle 4 day 1 (C4D1), after 6 weeks of nivolumab. Every patient had relapsed following autologous stem cell transplantation, and cohorts differed in brentuximab vedotin exposure. The input for sequencing was peripheral blood mononuclear cells (PBMCs), taken before the fourth cycle of nivolumab. These TCRs come from a human donor with classical Hodgkin lymphoma.

The rearrangement uses TRBV27 and TRBJ2-1; a possible D gene is TRBD1 (6 bases). Germline values: CDR1 MNHEY, CDR2 SMNVEV (reference sequence). The CDR3 is 14 residues long. V gave up 5 bases and J gave up 3 bases, with 11 bases separating them. The CDR3 DNA reads as TGTGCCAGCAGTACAAGGACAGTCTACAATGAGCAGTTCTTC. Residues: CASSTRTVYNEQFF.

V usage is TRBV30 and J usage is TRBJ2-1; 10 nucleotides align to TRBD2. The CDR3 has 12 amino acids. The V gene end was trimmed by 4 bases and the J gene end by 8 bases; junction bases not matched to a gene: 2. CDR1 GTSNPN and CDR2 SVGIG come from the germline V gene (reference sequence). The CDR3 region is CAWTSGSYEQFF. The DNA for the CDR3 is TGTGCCTGGACTAGCGGGAGCTATGAGCAGTTCTTC.

In this sample, this clone turned up once. This may stem from a read error, because a much larger clone lies one nucleotide away. Different DNA sequences within this sample yield the same CDR3. The chain couples TRBV6-1 to TRBJ1-1, with D perhaps matching TRBD1 (6 bases). Looked up from germline, CDR1 is MNHNS and CDR2 is SASEGT. CDR3 size: 13 residues. The CDR3 loop reads CATFSTGYTEAFF. The CDR3, as DNA: TGCGCCACCTTCTCAACAGGGTACACTGAAGCTTTCTTT.

The chain links TRBV18 to TRBJ1-4; no firm D call. Trimming pared 6 bases from V and 5 bases from J, leaving 13 bases between. The CDR3 runs 14 residues. CDR1 is KGHSH and CDR2 is LQKENI in the germline V gene. The CDR3 loop reads CASSLIRNNEKLFF. CDR3 DNA: TGTGCCAGCTCCCTCATTAGGAACAATGAAAAACTGTTTTTT.

V is TRBV28 and J is TRBJ1-1, with TRBD1 matching over 7 bases. Germline V gene data show CDR1 as MDHEN and CDR2 as SYDVKM. The trim removed 5 bases at V and 5 bases at J, leaving 5 bases unmatched. The CDR3 extends over 13 amino acids. This chain's CDR3 is CASSETGPTEAFF. The CDR3 DNA reads TGTGCCAGCAGTGAGACAGGGCCAACTGAAGCTTTCTTT.

This clone has a single count. The chain employs TRBV9 and TRBJ2-2, with 9 nucleotides matching TRBD1. J gave up 5 bases and V 4 bases, and 6 bases lay outside the gene matches. CDR3 length equals 15 residues. From germline, CDR1 is SGDLS and CDR2 YYNGEE. The CDR3 loop reads CASSSRQGGTGELFF. The CDR3, as DNA: TGTGCCAGCAGCTCGAGACAGGGGGGAACCGGGGAGCTGTTTTTT.

The rearrangement uses TRBV7-2 and TRBJ2-7; the D is unclear. The V gene's germline CDR1 is SGHTA and CDR2 FQGNSA. This CDR3 has 15 amino acids. The ends were cut back, 2 bases at V and 3 bases at J, with 14 bases in the middle. CDR3 DNA sequence: TGTGCCAGCAGCTTACACGGGTCGGCTGTCTACGAGCAGTACTTC. Translated: CASSLHGSAVYEQYF.

The V and J genes are TRBV5-6 and TRBJ1-1, with D perhaps TRBD1 (6 bases). The germline CDR1 and CDR2 sequences are SGHDT and YYEEEE. The CDR3 contains 17 residues. V gave up 1 base and J gave up 0 bases, with 16 bases separating them. The DNA for the CDR3 is TGTGCCAGCAGCTTGTTATCGGCAGGGGCCTTGAACACTGAAGCTTTCTTT. Its protein is CASSLLSAGALNTEAFF.

The chain links TRBV28 to TRBJ2-5; TRBD1 matches 9 bases. The germline V gene has CDR1 MDHEN and CDR2 SYDVKM. Trimming removed 5 bases from V and 2 bases from J; junction bases left unmatched: 3. This CDR3 spans 14 amino acids. CDR3 DNA: TGTGCCAGCAGTAGGGGACAGGGTCAAGAGACCCAGTACTTC. Its translation: CASSRGQGQETQYF.

This clone has just one count. The chain couples TRBV5-1 to TRBJ1-2; unclear D gene. The CDR3 totals 14 residues. Germline V gene sequence: CDR1 SGHRS, CDR2 YFSETQ. Trimming shortened V by 2 bases and J by 8 bases, and 16 bases separated the two germline ends. The CDR3 DNA is TGCGCCAGCAGCTTTTCCAGTTCGGAACGCGGCTACACCTTC. It is translated as CASSFSSSERGYTF.

This clone has a single count. V is TRBV18 and J is TRBJ2-7; unclear D gene. V was shortened by 6 bases and J by 3 bases, with 6 bases between the two germline ends. CDR3 length: 11 amino acids. Germline V CDR1 and CDR2: KGHSH, LQKENI. The CDR3 reads CASSRDYEQYF. In DNA, the CDR3 is TGTGCCAGCTCCCGAGACTACGAGCAGTACTTC. Filled out from reference TRBV18 and TRBJ2-7, the complete variable domain reads NAGVMQNPRHLVRRRGQEARLRCSPMKGHSHVYWYRQLPEEGLKFMVYLQKENIIDESGMPKERFSAEFPKEGPSILRIQQVVRGDSAAYFCASSRDYEQYFGPGTRLTVT.

The chain is built from TRBV19 and TRBJ2-3; D not certain. The CDR3 contains 17 residues. V lost 6 bases to trimming and J lost 4 bases, with 23 bases between them. CDR1 is LNHDA and CDR2 is SQIVND in the germline V gene (reference sequence). CDR3 DNA: TGTGCCAGTAGCTCGTCAGGCGGCCTCATGTTGGCAGATACGCAGTATTTT. It is translated as CASSSSGGLMLADTQYF.

This clone is deemed medium-sized. The rearrangement uses TRBV19 and TRBJ1-1; D gene ambiguous. This CDR3 has 15 residues. Trimming shortened V by 1 base and J by 4 bases, and 13 bases separated the two germline ends. Germline values: CDR1 LNHDA, CDR2 SQIVND (reference sequence). In DNA form, the CDR3 reads TGTGCCAGTAGTATAGTACCAGGCTTGGCCACTGAAGCTTTCTTT. As protein: CASSIVPGLATEAFF.

The V call is TRBV7-9, the J call TRBJ2-1, with a weak D call TRBD2 (6 bases). Germline V gene sequence: CDR1 SEHNR, CDR2 FQNEAQ (reference sequence). Trimming left V 5 bases short and J 6 bases short, with 11 bases between. The CDR3 has 13 residues. The CDR3 DNA is TGTGCCAGCAGCCCGGGACTCTCCAATGAGCAGTTCTTC. Its translation: CASSPGLSNEQFF.

The chain joins TRBV7-5 to TRBJ2-1. TRBV7-5 counts as a pseudogene. This CDR3 region has 15 residues. CDR3 amino acids: CASSLDWVGNNEQFF. The CDR3 DNA follows: TGTGCCAGCAGCTTAGATTGGGTGGGAAACAATGAGCAGTTCTTC.